This T cell receptor (beta chain) was recorded in a study of blood T cell repertoires in COVID-19. Sequencing used immunoSEQ multiplex PCR; TCRdb keeps in-frame clones, though not all of them. Altogether 300,000 to 350,000 clones are present, more than 90% being singletons, with the ten largest covering less than 4%. Looked up from germline, CDR1 is MNHEY and CDR2 is SVGAGI. The CDR3 sequence is 14 residues long. Between the trimmed V and J ends, which lost 2 bases and 2 bases, there was a span of 10 bases. The sequence derives from a woman aged 25-40 years who had been exposed to COVID-19. The chain recombines TRBV6-5 with TRBJ2-7; D is uncertain. The sequenced sample consisted of PBMCs or T cells enriched from blood (not recorded which). This CDR3 reads CASSYGGYPYEQYF. Here the CDR3 DNA reads TGTGCCAGCAGTTACGGCGGTTACCCCTACGAGCAGTACTTC.